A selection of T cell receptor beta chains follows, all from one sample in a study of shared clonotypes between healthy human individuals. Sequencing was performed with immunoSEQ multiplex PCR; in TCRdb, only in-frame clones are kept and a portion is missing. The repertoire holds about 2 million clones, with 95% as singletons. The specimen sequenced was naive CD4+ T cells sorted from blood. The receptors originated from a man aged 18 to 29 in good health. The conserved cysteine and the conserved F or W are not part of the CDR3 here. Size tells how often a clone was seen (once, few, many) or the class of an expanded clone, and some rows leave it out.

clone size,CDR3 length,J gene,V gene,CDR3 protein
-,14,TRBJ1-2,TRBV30,AWSPKLRRGQEGYT
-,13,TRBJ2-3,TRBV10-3,ATSGPPGRTDTQY
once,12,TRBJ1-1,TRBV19,ASNPGGTVTEAF
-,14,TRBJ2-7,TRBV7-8,ASSRRLAGSLYEQY
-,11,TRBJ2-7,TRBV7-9,ASSLAEPYEQY
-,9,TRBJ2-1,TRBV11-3,ASKGDNEQF
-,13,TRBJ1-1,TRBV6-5,ASSYLGRVNTEAF
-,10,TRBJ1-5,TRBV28,ASGAAGKPQH
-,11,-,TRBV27,ASSRDRGYEQY
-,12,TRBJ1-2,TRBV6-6,ASSYSIRESGYT
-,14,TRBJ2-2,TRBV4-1,ASSQARGRFPGELF
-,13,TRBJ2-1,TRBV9,ASSVQTGSYNEQF
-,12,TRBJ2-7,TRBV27,ASSPRQGYYEQY
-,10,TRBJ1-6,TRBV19,ASSLQGSPLH
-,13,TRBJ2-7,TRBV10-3,AISESPGAAYEQY
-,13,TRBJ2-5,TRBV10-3,AISESGGLRETQY